The rows below give T cell receptor beta chains drawn from one sample of a study of blood T cell repertoires in COVID-19. Generated by immunoSEQ multiplex PCR, the TCRdb table keeps only in-frame clones and is missing some. The repertoire consists of fewer than 300,000 clones, with approximately 90% occurring once and the leading ten covering roughly 10%. The sample consisted of PBMCs or T cells enriched from blood (not recorded which). Receptors were obtained from a man aged 40-49 years who had recovered from COVID-19. The CDR3 runs from the conserved cysteine through the conserved F or W. A D gene is named only where the DNA matches it firmly. Clone size, where shown, is once, few, many, or a class for clones that have expanded.

v_call	d_call	clone_size	j_call	cdr3_aa	cdr3_nt
TRBV6-2/TRBV6-3	TRBD1	.	TRBJ1-1	CASSYSRTGGFLDTEAFF	TGTGCCAGCAGTTACTCCCGGACAGGGGGCTTTTTGGACACTGAAGCTTTCTTT
TRBV15	.	.	TRBJ2-7	CATSREEGYEQYF	TGTGCCACCAGCAGAGAAGAGGGCTACGAGCAGTACTTC
TRBV11-2	.	.	TRBJ2-5	CASSLGGIETQYF	TGTGCCAGCAGCTTAGGCGGGATCGAGACCCAGTACTTC
TRBV6-1	TRBD2	.	TRBJ2-7	CASSESGALIYEQYF	TGTGCCAGCAGTGAAAGCGGGGCACTAATCTACGAGCAGTACTTC
TRBV6-1	.	.	TRBJ1-4	CASSVERIATNEKLFF	TGTGCCAGCAGTGTCGAGAGGATTGCAACTAATGAAAAACTGTTTTTT
TRBV6-6	TRBD1	.	TRBJ1-6	CASSRGQGLSYNSPLHF	TGTGCCAGCAGTCGAGGACAGGGACTCTCCTATAATTCACCCCTCCACTTT
TRBV5-1	TRBD1	.	TRBJ2-3	CASSSRTGADTQYF	TGCGCCAGCAGCTCACGGACAGGGGCCGATACGCAGTATTTT
TRBV11-3	.	.	TRBJ1-1	CASSFLRGTEAFF	TGTGCCAGCAGCTTCCTACGTGGCACTGAAGCTTTCTTT
TRBV28	TRBD2	.	TRBJ2-3	CASSLASGSADTQYF	TGTGCCAGCAGTTTGGCTAGCGGGAGTGCAGATACGCAGTATTTT
TRBV4-1	TRBD2	.	TRBJ2-5	CASSQLAGGETQYF	TGCGCCAGCAGCCAGCTAGCGGGAGGAGAGACCCAGTACTTC
TRBV6-5	TRBD1	.	TRBJ2-5	CASRDTGVETQYF	TGTGCCAGCAGAGATACAGGGGTAGAGACCCAGTACTTC
TRBV30	.	.	TRBJ1-3	CAWSLGASGNTIYF	TGTGCCTGGAGCTTAGGAGCCTCTGGAAACACCATATATTTT
TRBV29-1	.	few	TRBJ2-2	CSVRGPNTGELFF	TGCAGCGTGCGAGGGCCGAACACCGGGGAGCTGTTTTTT
TRBV5-1	.	few	TRBJ2-7	CASSRGAGPNYEQYF	TGCGCCAGCAGCCGCGGGGCAGGGCCAAACTACGAGCAGTACTTC
TRBV4-1	.	.	TRBJ1-1	CASSQTAGFRSTEAFF	TGCGCCAGCAGCCAGACCGCAGGGTTTAGGAGCACTGAAGCTTTCTTT
TRBV15	.	.	TRBJ1-4	CATSRSTDATNEKLFF	TGTGCCACCAGCAGGTCCACAGACGCAACTAATGAAAAACTGTTTTTT
TRBV28	.	once	TRBJ1-2	CASSPGTAGIYGYTF	TGTGCCAGCAGTCCCGGGACTGCGGGGATCTATGGCTACACCTTC
TRBV9	TRBD2	once	TRBJ2-1	CASSVGGGVYNEQFF	TGTGCCAGCAGCGTTGGCGGGGGGGTATACAATGAGCAGTTCTTC
TRBV9	TRBD1	.	TRBJ1-6	CASSGNSGGVNSPLHF	TGTGCCAGCAGCGGAAATTCAGGGGGCGTTAATTCACCCCTCCACTTT
TRBV30	.	.	TRBJ2-1	CASSLYNRVF	TGTGCCTCCTCGTTGTATAACAGGGTCTTC
TRBV5-4	TRBD1	.	TRBJ1-6	CASSRGSGQGNSPLHF	TGTGCCAGCAGCCGGGGGAGTGGACAGGGTAATTCACCCCTCCACTTT
TRBV5-5	TRBD1	.	TRBJ1-5	CASSPSSGTVYQPQHF	TGTGCCAGCAGTCCGAGTTCCGGGACAGTCTATCAGCCCCAGCATTTT
TRBV11-3	.	.	TRBJ2-5	CASSPGQHFETQYF	TGTGCCAGCAGCCCAGGACAGCACTTTGAGACCCAGTACTTC
TRBV29-1	TRBD2	.	TRBJ2-5	CSVITRGAVLETQYF	TGCAGCGTCATTACGCGGGGGGCCGTTCTAGAGACCCAGTACTTC
TRBV4-2	.	.	TRBJ2-7	CASQGFHEQYF	TGTGCCAGTCAGGGGTTCCACGAGCAGTACTTC
TRBV28	.	medium-sized	TRBJ2-7	CASSYRQADYEQYF	TGTGCCAGCAGTTACCGACAGGCAGACTACGAGCAGTACTTC
TRBV5-6	TRBD1	.	TRBJ2-7	CASRRQGAGHEQYF	TGTGCCAGCAGGAGACAGGGGGCAGGCCACGAGCAGTACTTC
TRBV28	TRBD1	.	TRBJ1-5	CASSLWTGGPTDPQHF	TGTGCCAGCAGTTTATGGACAGGGGGCCCGACGGATCCCCAGCATTTT
TRBV5-1	.	.	TRBJ1-1	CASSLDGQNTEAFF	TGCGCCAGCAGCTTGGACGGACAGAACACTGAAGCTTTCTTT
TRBV9	TRBD2	once	TRBJ2-1	CASSVSGGALYNEQFF	TGTGCCAGCAGCGTAAGCGGGGGAGCTCTATACAATGAGCAGTTCTTC
TRBV7-9	TRBD1	.	TRBJ2-5	CASSPLGQGRETQYF	TGTGCCAGCAGCCCCTTGGGACAGGGAAGGGAGACCCAGTACTTC
TRBV7-2	TRBD1	.	TRBJ2-3	CASSLVPQGGDTQYF	TGTGCCAGCAGCTTAGTGCCACAGGGGGGCGATACGCAGTATTTT
TRBV18	TRBD1	.	TRBJ1-5	CASSPPDREDQPQHF	TGTGCCAGCTCACCGCCGGACAGGGAGGACCAGCCCCAGCATTTT
TRBV7-9	TRBD1	.	TRBJ1-1	CASSSPHDRAENTEAFF	TGTGCCAGCAGCTCCCCACACGACAGGGCGGAGAACACTGAAGCTTTCTTT
TRBV7-9	.	once	TRBJ2-1	CASSPPGYNEQFF	TGTGCCAGCAGTCCTCCAGGGTACAATGAGCAGTTCTTC
TRBV7-6	TRBD1	.	TRBJ1-2	CASSPMDRDYGYTF	TGTGCCAGCAGCCCGATGGACAGGGACTATGGCTACACCTTC
TRBV27	.	.	TRBJ2-1	CASKLQGSGYNEQFF	TGTGCCAGCAAACTCCAGGGTAGCGGTTACAATGAGCAGTTCTTC
TRBV12-3/TRBV12-4	.	once	TRBJ2-5	CAVKETQYF	TGTGCCGTAAAAGAGACCCAGTACTTC
TRBV25-1	TRBD1	.	TRBJ2-3	CASSAGQGGDTQYF	TGTGCCAGCAGTGCGGGACAGGGGGGAGATACGCAGTATTTT
TRBV6-5	.	.	TRBJ1-4	CASSSTIGANEKLFF	TGTGCCAGCAGCTCAACGATCGGGGCTAATGAAAAACTGTTTTTT
TRBV11-3	.	.	TRBJ1-3	CASSARTPGNTIYF	TGTGCCAGCAGCGCGCGGACTCCTGGAAACACCATATATTTT
TRBV19	TRBD2	once	TRBJ2-3	CASSSTSGRVDTQYF	TGTGCCAGTAGTTCGACTAGCGGGAGGGTCGATACGCAGTATTTT
TRBV29-1	TRBD1	.	TRBJ2-7	CSVGGQGANYEQYF	TGCAGCGTTGGGGGACAGGGGGCGAACTACGAGCAGTACTTC